The next 29 T cell receptor beta chains were all read from a single sample in a study of T cells after yellow fever vaccination. TCRdb redid the calling of the 5' RACE reads with MiXCR, one entry per CDR3 protein. The repertoire holds around 200,000 distinct CDR3 sequences, with 9.5% to 11% as singletons. Material: CD8+ T cells sorted from PBMCs, obtained 15 days after the yellow fever booster vaccination. The receptors here all came from a man aged 18 to 29 who received the YFV17D yellow fever vaccine.

The sample holds many counts of this clonotype. The rearrangement uses TRBV29-1 and TRBJ2-2, with D perhaps matching TRBD2 (5 bases). The CDR3 loop spans 12 amino acids. With 4 bases removed from V and 7 bases from J, the gap between germline ends came to 10 bases. Germline CDR1 and CDR2: SQVTM and ANQGSEA. CDR3 DNA: TGCAGCGTTGGAGGGTTTAACGGGGAGCTGTTTTTT. Residues: CSVGGFNGELFF.

The rearrangement uses TRBV6-5 and TRBJ2-7; TRBD2 agrees at 8 bases. Trimming cost V 6 bases and J 0 bases; bases outside gene matches: 7. Germline V lookup: CDR1 MNHEY, CDR2 SVGAGI. The CDR3 sequence is 15 residues long. As DNA, the CDR3 is TGTGCCAGCAGACCGCGCCGGGGGGGCTCCTACGAGCAGTACGTC. This gives the protein CASRPRRGGSYEQYV.

The gene calls are TRBV14 and TRBJ2-4; 8 bases fit TRBD1. The V gene end was trimmed by 2 bases and the J gene end by 6 bases; junction bases not matched to a gene: 9. The CDR3 length is 16 residues. The V gene's germline CDR1 is SGHDN and CDR2 FVKESK. This CDR3 reads CASSQTRTGRRNIQYF. The CDR3 nucleotides read TGTGCCAGCAGCCAAACCCGGACAGGGCGGAGAAACATTCAGTACTTC.

This clonotype was counted only a few times. The chain uses TRBV7-9 and TRBJ2-2; possibly TRBD1 or TRBD2 for D (5 bases each). V was cut by 8 bases and J by 2 bases, with 18 bases left in between. CDR1 and CDR2 (germline): SEHNR, FQNEAQ (reference sequence). The CDR3 is made up of 16 amino acids. The CDR3 spells CASRRRDGQNTGELFF. The CDR3 region has the DNA TGTGCCAGCCGGCGAAGGGACGGGCAAAACACCGGGGAGCTGTTTTTT.

This clonotype has only a few counts. This chain joins TRBV20-1 and TRBJ1-5; TRBD1 is a possible D gene (6 bases). The CDR3 extends over 16 amino acids. The germline V gene has CDR1 DFQATT and CDR2 SNEGSKA (reference sequence). Deletions cut 6 bases from V and 0 bases from J, with 18 bases between. CDR3 sequence (DNA): TGCAGTGCGAGCTCGGGGGGCGGTTATAGCAATCAGCCCCAGCATTTT. Amino acid sequence: CSASSGGGYSNQPQHF.

The V gene is TRBV5-8, the J gene TRBJ1-6; a possible D gene is TRBD1 (5 bases). CDR1 and CDR2 (germline): SGHTS, YDEGEE. The CDR3 contains 13 residues. The V gene lost 2 bases and the J gene lost 7 bases, with 7 bases spanning the gap. CDR3 in amino acids: CASSLYRNSPLHF. The CDR3 coding sequence is TGTGCCAGCAGCTTATACAGGAATTCACCCCTCCACTTT.

The genes are TRBV6-2 or TRBV6-3 and TRBJ1-2, with a possible D match to TRBD1 (6 bases). The CDR3 runs 15 residues. The V and J ends lost 1 base and 4 bases respectively, with 13 bases between them. From germline, CDR1 is MNHEY and CDR2 SVGEGT. The CDR3 protein is CASSYYRDTAYGYTF. The CDR3 nucleotides are TGTGCCAGCAGTTACTACCGGGACACCGCCTATGGCTACACCTTC.

In this sample, this clonotype turned up a few times. The CDR3 is CASTFLRVGTGELFF. DNA of the CDR3: TGTGCCAGCACCTTTTTAAGAGTCGGCACCGGGGAGCTGTTTTTT. The chain carries TRBV28 and TRBJ2-2; D uncertain. The CDR3 runs to 15 residues. Germline V gives CDR1 MDHEN, CDR2 SYDVKM. Trimming stripped 7 bases from V and 4 bases from J, with 16 bases between.

This chain connects TRBV5-1 to TRBJ2-7; maybe TRBD2 (7 bases). The V end was cut by 2 bases, the J end by 4 bases, with 13 bases between. The CDR3 is 14 amino acids. From germline, CDR1 is SGHRS and CDR2 YFSETQ. CDR3 in amino acids: CASSFGGGPYEQYV. DNA for the CDR3: TGCGCCAGCAGCTTCGGCGGGGGCCCTTACGAGCAGTACGTC.

The chain couples TRBV20-1 to TRBJ2-7; 9 bases agree with TRBD2. Per germline, CDR1 DFQATT and CDR2 SNEGSKA (reference sequence). This CDR3 is built from 15 residues. J lost 3 bases, V lost 2 bases, and 8 bases had no gene match. CDR3 residues: CSARSRAGGSYEQYF. CDR3 DNA sequence: TGCAGTGCTAGAAGTCGGGCGGGGGGGAGCTACGAGCAGTACTTC.

The chain is built from TRBV4-2 and TRBJ2-2; 9 nucleotides line up with TRBD2. Germline V gene data show CDR1 as LGHNA and CDR2 as YNFKEQ. V gave up 0 bases and J gave up 4 bases; unmatched junction bases: 3. The CDR3 extends over 16 amino acids. The CDR3 DNA follows: TGTGCCAGCAGCCAAGAATTAGCGGGGGTCACCGGGGAGCTGTTTTTT. As protein: CASSQELAGVTGELFF.

This clonotype showed up many times. The rearrangement uses TRBV2 and TRBJ2-3; D not resolved. The CDR3 extends over 12 amino acids. V lost 3 bases, J lost 0 bases, and 1 base lay in between. Germline V gene data show CDR1 as SNHLY and CDR2 as FYNNEI. The CDR3 spells CASSDSTDTQYF. CDR3 nucleotides: TGTGCCAGCAGTGACAGCACAGATACGCAGTATTTT.

The table lists this clonotype with many counts. The chain couples TRBV11-2 to TRBJ2-5; 8 positions agree with TRBD2. Germline V gene data show CDR1 as SGHAT and CDR2 as FQNNGV. This CDR3 has 16 amino acids. Unmatched junction bases numbered 10, after V lost 5 bases and J lost 2 bases. The CDR3 spells CASSMPGLVLQETQYF. CDR3 DNA: TGTGCCAGCAGCATGCCGGGACTAGTCCTTCAAGAGACCCAGTACTTC.

This chain joins TRBV27 and TRBJ1-1; maybe TRBD1 (6 bases). Trimming took 2 bases from V and 5 from J, leaving 9 bases between them. Per germline, CDR1 MNHEY and CDR2 SMNVEV (reference sequence). CDR3 length: 13 residues. The CDR3, as DNA: TGTGCCAGCAGTTTACAGGGGACGACTGAAGCTTTCTTT. It translates to CASSLQGTTEAFF.

This clonotype was recorded at least ten times. This chain uses TRBV25-1 with TRBJ2-3, with TRBD2 matching over 14 bases. In germline, CDR1 is MGHDK, CDR2 SYGVNS. CDR3 length: 22 amino acids. The V segment lost 3 bases and the J segment 0 bases; nucleotides outside the gene matches: 17. The CDR3, as DNA: TGTGCCAGCAGTGAGGGACTAGCGGGAGCGAAACTAATCCCTACTAGCACAGATACGCAGTATTTT. Protein: CASSEGLAGAKLIPTSTDTQYF. The variable domain in full, with the rest retrieved from reference TRBV25-1 and TRBJ2-3, is EADIYQTPRYLVIGTGKKITLECSQTMGHDKMYWYQQDPGMELHLIHYSYGVNSTEKGDLSSESTVSRIRTEHFPLTLESARPSHTSQYLCASSEGLAGAKLIPTSTDTQYFGPGTRLTVL.

This clonotype occurred a few times. The chain joins TRBV4-1 to TRBJ1-6; TRBD1 agrees at 9 bases. CDR1 is MGHRA, CDR2 YSYEKL, per germline. V lost 0 bases, J lost 0 bases, and 9 bases stayed unmatched. This CDR3 is built from 20 residues. This CDR3 is CASSQDERTGASSYNSPLHF. DNA for the CDR3: TGCGCCAGCAGCCAAGATGAGAGGACAGGGGCGAGCTCCTATAATTCACCCCTCCACTTT.

The rearrangement joins TRBV4-3 to TRBJ1-2, with D perhaps TRBD1 (5 bases). CDR3 length: 16 residues. Trimming removed 2 bases at V and 4 bases at J, with 17 bases between. Germline CDR1 and CDR2: LGHNA and YSLEER. CDR3 coding DNA: TGCGCCAGCAGCCAAACCCTGGGACGTCTTCCCTATGGCTACACCTTC. Amino acids: CASSQTLGRLPYGYTF.

This chain connects TRBV13 to TRBJ2-7; D gene uncertain. CDR1 PRHDT and CDR2 FYEKMQ come from the germline V gene (reference sequence). CDR3 length equals 18 residues. Trimming took 5 bases from V and 3 from J, leaving 26 bases between them. CDR3 sequence reads: CASSIRVRNTDLHYEQYF. The CDR3 DNA reads as TGTGCCAGCAGCATTAGGGTACGTAACACGGATTTACACTACGAGCAGTACTTC.

This clonotype was counted many times. The V call is TRBV4-3, the J call TRBJ2-7, with D tentatively TRBD2 (6 bases). The CDR3 extends over 18 amino acids. The V gene's germline CDR1 is LGHNA and CDR2 YSLEER. V gave up 3 bases and J gave up 7 bases, with 28 bases separating them. CDR3 nucleotides: TGCGCCAGCAGCCAGGCCTTAGAACGGGACTCGTATGAAGGGGAGCAGTACTTC. Translation gives CASSQALERDSYEGEQYF.

V usage is TRBV29-1 and J usage is TRBJ1-2; TRBD1 agrees at 9 bases. The CDR3 consists of 14 residues. The J segment lost 3 bases and the V segment lost 2 bases, leaving 4 bases of the junction unmatched. Germline V gives CDR1 SQVTM, CDR2 ANQGSEA. The CDR3 is CSVERQGGYYGYTF. The CDR3 nucleotides are TGCAGCGTTGAACGACAGGGGGGCTACTATGGCTACACCTTC.

The rearrangement joins TRBV19 to TRBJ1-2; 8 bases align to TRBD1. The CDR3 totals 13 residues. Germline CDR1 reads LNHDA; CDR2 reads SQIVND (reference sequence). With 3 bases clipped from V and 4 bases from J, the junction kept 1 base outside the gene matches. The CDR3 loop is CASSMGTGYGYTF. The CDR3 DNA reads TGTGCCAGTAGTATGGGGACAGGCTATGGCTACACCTTC.

In its sample, this clonotype was seen a few times. The chain links TRBV4-3 to TRBJ1-5; D is uncertain. The germline V gene has CDR1 LGHNA and CDR2 YSLEER. V was pared by 4 bases and J by 3 bases, with 10 bases between. This CDR3 spans 14 amino acids. CDR3 DNA sequence: TGCGCCAGCAGCCCCTGGAGGGACAATCAGCCCCAGCATTTT. It translates to CASSPWRDNQPQHF.

In its sample, this clonotype was seen many times. The rearrangement links TRBV12-3 or TRBV12-4 to TRBJ2-2; D not certain. V shed 5 bases and J shed 15 bases, with 16 bases lying between them. The CDR3 is 12 residues long. CDR3 region: CASSRTIFSMFF. The CDR3 DNA follows: TGTGCCAGCAGTAGGACGATTTTTTCCATGTTTTTT.

This clonotype was observed a few times. The rearrangement joins TRBV11-1 to TRBJ2-1; 12 positions agree with TRBD2. V was pared by 5 bases and J by 8 bases, with 7 bases of the junction left unmatched. This CDR3 contains 15 residues. Germline CDR1 and CDR2: SGHAT and FQDESV (reference sequence). CDR3 nucleotide sequence: TGTGCCAGCAGCCCTACTAGCGGGGGGTTAGATGAGCAGTTCTTC. It translates to CASSPTSGGLDEQFF.

The chain links TRBV7-2 to TRBJ1-5, with 8 bases lining up with TRBD1. Germline trimming cut 2 bases from V and 7 bases from J; bases unmatched to any gene: 4. Germline CDR1 SGHTA, CDR2 FQGNSA. The CDR3 loop spans 14 amino acids. The CDR3 spells CASSLTGGRQPQHF. In DNA, the CDR3 is TGTGCCAGCAGCTTAACAGGGGGGAGGCAGCCCCAGCATTTT.

CDR3 DNA sequence: TGTGCCAGCTCAAAACAGGGTAGCAATCAGCCCCAGCATTTT. It yields the protein CASSKQGSNQPQHF. This chain connects TRBV19 to TRBJ1-5, with a weak D call TRBD1 (6 bases). CDR1 is LNHDA, CDR2 SQIVND, per germline (reference sequence). The CDR3 loop spans 14 amino acids. V gave up 9 bases and J gave up 0 bases, with 12 bases separating them. The complete variable domain, with remaining parts taken from reference TRBV19 and TRBJ1-5, reads DGGITQSPKYLFRKEGQNVTLSCEQNLNHDAMYWYRQDPGQGLRLIYYSQIVNDFQKGDIAEGYSVSREKKESFPLTVTSAQKNPTAFYLCASSKQGSNQPQHFGDGTRLSIL.

The chain combines TRBV10-2 with TRBJ2-5; TRBD2 matches at 12 bases. Germline assignment: CDR1 WSHSY and CDR2 SAAADI. The J segment lost 4 bases and the V segment lost 7 bases, leaving 7 bases of the junction unmatched. There are 15 residues in the CDR3. The CDR3 here is CASTPSGGAGETQYF. The CDR3 DNA reads as TGCGCCAGCACCCCTAGCGGGGGGGCGGGAGAGACCCAGTACTTC.

The genes are TRBV7-2 and TRBJ1-1; D remains unclear. Germline-derived CDR1 and CDR2 are SGHTA and FQGNSA. V was trimmed by 2 bases and J by 0 bases, leaving 10 bases between them. The CDR3 consists of 15 residues. CDR3 region: CASSLSHVMNTEAFF. The CDR3 bases are TGTGCCAGCAGCTTATCCCATGTCATGAACACTGAAGCTTTCTTT.

This chain joins TRBV29-1 and TRBJ1-1; D is uncertain. CDR1 is SQVTM and CDR2 is ANQGSEA in the germline V gene. V was shortened by 1 base and J by 2 bases, with 11 bases between the two germline ends. This CDR3 comprises 14 residues. DNA of the CDR3: TGCAGCGTTGAAGGCAGCGACAAAAACACTGAAGCTTTCTTT. Protein product: CSVEGSDKNTEAFF.